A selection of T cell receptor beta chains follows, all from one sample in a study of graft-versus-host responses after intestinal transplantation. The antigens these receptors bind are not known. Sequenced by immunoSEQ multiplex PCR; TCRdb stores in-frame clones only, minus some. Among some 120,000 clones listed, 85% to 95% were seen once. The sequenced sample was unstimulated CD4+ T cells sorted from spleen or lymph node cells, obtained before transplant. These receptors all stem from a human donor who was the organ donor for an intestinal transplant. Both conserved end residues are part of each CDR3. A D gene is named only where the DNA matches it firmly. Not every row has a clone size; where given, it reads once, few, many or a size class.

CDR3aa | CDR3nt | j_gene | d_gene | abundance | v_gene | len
CASSLVPASYEQYF | TGTGCCAGCAGCTTGGTCCCGGCTTCCTACGAGCAGTACTTC | TRBJ2-7 | - | - | TRBV5-4 | 14
CASSPRVFPQAFF | TGTGCCAGCAGTCCGAGGGTGTTCCCCCAAGCTTTCTTT | TRBJ1-1 | - | - | TRBV28 | 13
CASGGTGGNQPQHF | TGTGCCAGCGGGGGGACAGGGGGCAATCAGCCCCAGCATTTT | TRBJ1-5 | TRBD1 | - | TRBV2 | 14
CASSYSGRSLSYGYTF | TGTGCCAGCAGTTACTCGGGGCGGTCCCTGTCCTATGGCTACACCTTC | TRBJ1-2 | - | - | TRBV6-5 | 16
CASSRQGGSYEQYF | TGTGCCAGCAGCCGACAGGGGGGATCCTACGAGCAGTACTTC | TRBJ2-7 | TRBD1 | - | TRBV7-2 | 14
CASSPTGVVSYEQYF | TGCGCCAGCAGCCCCACAGGGGTGGTCTCCTACGAGCAGTACTTC | TRBJ2-7 | TRBD1 | few | TRBV5-1 | 15
CASSRQENYGYTF | TGTGCCAGCAGTAGACAGGAGAACTATGGCTACACCTTC | TRBJ1-2 | - | - | TRBV2 | 13
CAISQGGGETQYF | TGTGCCATCAGTCAGGGAGGCGGCGAGACCCAGTACTTC | TRBJ2-5 | - | - | TRBV10-3 | 13
CASSKLAGGLGETQYF | TGCGCCAGCAGCAAACTAGCGGGAGGTCTGGGGGAGACCCAGTACTTC | TRBJ2-5 | TRBD2 | - | TRBV4-1 | 16
CASSQEWGTGNEQYF | TGTGCCAGCAGTCAAGAGTGGGGGACAGGGAACGAGCAGTACTTC | TRBJ2-7 | TRBD1 | - | TRBV6-5 | 15
CASSEEAAGGSIF | TGTGCCAGCAGTGAAGAGGCGGCGGGGGGGTCGATCTTC | TRBJ2-1 | TRBD2 | - | TRBV2 | 13
CASRGQGVDEQYF | TGCGCCAGCAGGGGACAGGGAGTAGACGAGCAGTACTTC | TRBJ2-7 | TRBD1 | - | TRBV5-1 | 13
CASSWDREAEAFF | TGTGCCAGCAGCTGGGACAGGGAGGCTGAAGCTTTCTTT | TRBJ1-1 | TRBD1 | - | TRBV6-6 | 13
CASRALAGFDYTQYF | TGTGCCAGCAGGGCCCTAGCGGGATTCGATTATACGCAGTATTTT | TRBJ2-3 | TRBD2 | - | TRBV6-1 | 15
CASSQDRGTDTQYF | TGTGCCAGCAGCCAAGACAGGGGCACAGATACGCAGTATTTT | TRBJ2-3 | - | few | TRBV4-2 | 14
CASSYGLAGATDTQYF | TGTGCCAGCAGTTACGGGTTAGCGGGCGCCACAGATACGCAGTATTTT | TRBJ2-3 | TRBD2 | - | TRBV6-5 | 16
CASSLPHLETQYF | TGTGCCAGCAGCTTACCCCACCTAGAGACCCAGTACTTC | TRBJ2-5 | - | - | TRBV7-2 | 13
CASSGATSGNTIYF | TGTGCCAGCAGTGGGGCCACCTCTGGAAACACCATATATTTT | TRBJ1-3 | - | - | TRBV2 | 14
CASTYRLAGGYEQYF | TGTGCCAGCACGTACCGACTAGCGGGAGGCTACGAGCAGTACTTC | TRBJ2-7 | TRBD2 | - | TRBV28 | 15
CASSLDHAWETQYF | TGCGCCAGCAGCTTGGATCATGCGTGGGAGACCCAGTACTTC | TRBJ2-5 | - | - | TRBV5-1 | 14
CASSLVVGDDTQYF | TGTGCCAGCAGCTTAGTAGTGGGAGACGATACGCAGTATTTT | TRBJ2-3 | - | - | TRBV7-9 | 14
CASSEARLFSQYF | TGTGCCAGCAGTGAAGCTCGGCTATTCTCGCAGTATTTT | TRBJ2-3 | - | - | TRBV6-1 | 13
CASSYQTGVYGYTF | TGTGCCAGCAGCTATCAGACAGGGGTCTATGGCTACACCTTC | TRBJ1-2 | TRBD1 | - | TRBV2 | 14
CASSEEARDRGYTF | TGTGCCAGCAGTGAAGAAGCAAGGGACCGTGGCTACACCTTC | TRBJ1-2 | - | - | TRBV6-5 | 14
CASSLPKLSSYNEQFF | TGTGCCAGCAGCCTGCCAAAACTTAGCTCCTACAATGAGCAGTTCTTC | TRBJ2-1 | - | - | TRBV7-2 | 16
CASSVITSGYTDTQYF | TGCGCCAGCAGTGTGATTACTAGCGGGTACACAGATACGCAGTATTTT | TRBJ2-3 | TRBD2 | - | TRBV10-2 | 16
CASSLRQGGNQPQHF | TGTGCCAGCAGTTTACGGCAGGGTGGCAATCAGCCCCAGCATTTT | TRBJ1-5 | - | once | TRBV27 | 15
CASSQGDNYGYTF | TGTGCCAGCTCACAGGGGGACAACTATGGCTACACCTTC | TRBJ1-2 | - | once | TRBV18 | 13